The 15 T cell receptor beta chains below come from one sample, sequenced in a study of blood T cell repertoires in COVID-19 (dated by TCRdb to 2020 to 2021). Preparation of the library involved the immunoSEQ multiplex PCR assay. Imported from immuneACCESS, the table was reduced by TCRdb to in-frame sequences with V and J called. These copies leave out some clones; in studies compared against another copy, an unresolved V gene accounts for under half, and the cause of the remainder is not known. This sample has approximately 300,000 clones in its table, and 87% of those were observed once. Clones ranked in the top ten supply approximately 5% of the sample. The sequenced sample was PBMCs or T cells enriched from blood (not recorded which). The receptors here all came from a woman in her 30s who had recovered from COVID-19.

Here the CDR3 reads CASSQTAVTVVGYTF. In DNA, the CDR3 is TGTGCCAGTAGCCAAACAGCGGTAACCGTGGTCGGCTACACCTTC. The chain joins TRBV19 to TRBJ1-2; D gene unclear. V shed 6 bases and J shed 8 bases, with 22 bases lying between them. The germline V gene encodes CDR1 LNHDA and CDR2 SQIVND (reference sequence). This CDR3 has 15 amino acids.

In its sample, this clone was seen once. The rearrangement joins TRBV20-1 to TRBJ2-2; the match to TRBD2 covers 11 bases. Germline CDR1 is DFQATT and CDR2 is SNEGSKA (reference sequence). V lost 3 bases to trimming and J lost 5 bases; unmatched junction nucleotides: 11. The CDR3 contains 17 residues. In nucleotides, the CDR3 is TGCAGTGCTAGTCTTACTAGCGGGGGTTTCGTTACCGGGGAGCTGTTTTTT. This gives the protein CSASLTSGGFVTGELFF.

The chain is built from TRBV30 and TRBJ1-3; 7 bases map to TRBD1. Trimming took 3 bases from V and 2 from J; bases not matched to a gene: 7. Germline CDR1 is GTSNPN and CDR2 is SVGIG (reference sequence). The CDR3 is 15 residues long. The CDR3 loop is CAWRNRGSAGNTIYF. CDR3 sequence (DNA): TGTGCCTGGAGAAACAGGGGCTCGGCTGGAAACACCATATATTTT.

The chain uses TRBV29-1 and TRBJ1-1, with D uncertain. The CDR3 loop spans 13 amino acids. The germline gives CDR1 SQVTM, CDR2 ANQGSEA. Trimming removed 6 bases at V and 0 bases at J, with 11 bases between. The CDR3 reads CSVRSELNTEAFF. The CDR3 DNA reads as TGCAGCGTGAGATCCGAATTGAACACTGAAGCTTTCTTT.

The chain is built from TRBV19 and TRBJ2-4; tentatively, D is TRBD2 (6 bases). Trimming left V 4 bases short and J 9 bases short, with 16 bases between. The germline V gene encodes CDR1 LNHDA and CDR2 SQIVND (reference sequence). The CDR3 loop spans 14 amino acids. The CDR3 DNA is TGTGCCAGTAGTACCCCCGGAGGGGCAATCATTCAGTACTTC. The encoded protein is CASSTPGGAIIQYF.

The CDR3 DNA reads TGTGCCAGCAGCTTGGCCTCCAGGGGGCATGGCTACACCTTC. Translated: CASSLASRGHGYTF. This sequence joins TRBV5-6 and TRBJ1-2; 8 bases match TRBD1. The J segment lost 6 bases and the V segment lost 0 bases, leaving 4 bases of the junction unmatched. The CDR3 extends over 14 amino acids. The germline V gene encodes CDR1 SGHDT and CDR2 YYEEEE. Looking up the rest from reference TRBV5-6 and TRBJ1-2 gives the full variable domain: DAGVTQSPTHLIKTRGQQVTLRCSPKSGHDTVSWYQQALGQGPQFIFQYYEEEERQRGNFPDRFSGHQFPNYSSELNVNALLLGDSALYLCASSLASRGHGYTFGSGTRLTVV.

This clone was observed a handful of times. The CDR3 reads CASSPQGFGTEAFF. CDR3 DNA: TGTGCCAGCAGTCCACAGGGGTTCGGCACTGAAGCTTTCTTT. The chain employs TRBV6-2 or TRBV6-3 and TRBJ1-1, with 7 bases fitting TRBD1. J lost 4 bases, V lost 5 bases, and 7 bases had no gene match. Per germline, CDR1 MNHEY and CDR2 SVGEGT. The CDR3 loop spans 14 amino acids.

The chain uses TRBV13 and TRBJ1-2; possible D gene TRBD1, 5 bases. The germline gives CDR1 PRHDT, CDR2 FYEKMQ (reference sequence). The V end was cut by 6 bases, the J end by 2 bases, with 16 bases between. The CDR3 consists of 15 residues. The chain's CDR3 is CASRESTVINYGYTF. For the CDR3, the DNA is TGTGCCAGCAGGGAGTCGACAGTTATAAACTATGGCTACACCTTC.

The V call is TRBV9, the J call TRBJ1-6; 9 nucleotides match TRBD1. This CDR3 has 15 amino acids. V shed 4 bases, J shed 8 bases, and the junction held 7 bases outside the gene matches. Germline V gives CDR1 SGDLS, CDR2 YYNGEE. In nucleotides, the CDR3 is TGTGCCAGCAGCTTCACGACAGGGGGGGATTCACCCCTCCACTTT. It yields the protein CASSFTTGGDSPLHF.

The DNA of the CDR3 is TGTGCCAGAAGCTTGGTGCTAGCGGGGGTAGGCCTAGCCAAAAACATTCAGTACTTC. Its protein is CARSLVLAGVGLAKNIQYF. The chain links TRBV5-3 to TRBJ2-4; 10 bases align to TRBD2. TRBV5-3 is known as an ORF, though its function is uncertain. V was pared by 0 bases and J by 0 bases, with 9 bases of the junction left unmatched. The CDR3 runs to 19 residues.

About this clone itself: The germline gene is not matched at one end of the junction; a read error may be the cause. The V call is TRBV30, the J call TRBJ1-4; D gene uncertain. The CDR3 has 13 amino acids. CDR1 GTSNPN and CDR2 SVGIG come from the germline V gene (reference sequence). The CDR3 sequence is CAWSVQTTEKLFF. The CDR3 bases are TGTGCCTGGAGTGTACAGACTACTGAAAAACTGTTTTTT. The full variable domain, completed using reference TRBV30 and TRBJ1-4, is SQTIHQWPATLVQPVGSPLSLECTVEGTSNPNLYWYRQAAGRGLQLLFYSVGIGQISSEVPQNLSASRPQDRQFILSSKKLLLSDSGFYLCAWSVQTTEKLFFGSGTQLSVL.

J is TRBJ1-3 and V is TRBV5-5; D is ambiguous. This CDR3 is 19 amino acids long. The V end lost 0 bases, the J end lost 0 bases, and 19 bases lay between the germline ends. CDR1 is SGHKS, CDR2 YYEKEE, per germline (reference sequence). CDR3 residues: CASSLDALRRLSSGNTIYF. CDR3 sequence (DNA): TGTGCCAGCAGCTTGGATGCCTTGCGCAGGCTGAGCTCTGGAAACACCATATATTTT.

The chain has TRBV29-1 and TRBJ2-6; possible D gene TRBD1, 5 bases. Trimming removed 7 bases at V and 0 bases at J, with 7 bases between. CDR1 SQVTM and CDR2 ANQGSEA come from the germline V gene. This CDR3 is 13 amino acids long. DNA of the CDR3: TGCAGCGCTCAGGGCTCTGGGGCCAACGTCCTGACTTTC. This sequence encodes CSAQGSGANVLTF.

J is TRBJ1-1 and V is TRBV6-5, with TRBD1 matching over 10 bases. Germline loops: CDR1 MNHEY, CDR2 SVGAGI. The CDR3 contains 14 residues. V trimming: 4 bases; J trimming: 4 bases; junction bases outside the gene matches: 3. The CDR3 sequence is CASSSDRGSTEAFF. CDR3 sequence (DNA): TGTGCCAGCAGTTCGGACAGGGGGAGCACTGAAGCTTTCTTT.

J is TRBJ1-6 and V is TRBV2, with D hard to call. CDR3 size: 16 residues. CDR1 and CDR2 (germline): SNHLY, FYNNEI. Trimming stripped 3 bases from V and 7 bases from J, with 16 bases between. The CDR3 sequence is CASSDSPGKRNSPLHF. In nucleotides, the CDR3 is TGTGCCAGCAGTGATTCCCCCGGGAAGAGGAATTCACCCCTCCACTTT.